Each of the 18 T cell receptor beta chains below was sequenced from the same sample in a study of T cells expressing NK-cell markers. TCRdb re-called the 5' RACE reads and catalogs CDR3 proteins one per entry, DNA excluded. Here the sample table reports 500,000 to 700,000 distinct CDR3 sequences. The sequenced material came from blood T cells: a sorted CD56 or NKG2C T cell subset, CD4+ or CD8+ T cells, or bulk PBMC T cells (not recorded which). Every receptor here comes from a young man in good health.

This chain connects TRBV12-3 or TRBV12-4 to TRBJ1-1; TCRdb names TRBD1, which stays unverified in the absence of DNA. This CDR3 has 16 amino acids. Here the CDR3 reads CASSPLSGTGPLEAFF.

The chain is built from TRBV7-2 and TRBJ2-1; the TRBD1 assignment by TCRdb is unverifiable without DNA. Germline assignment: CDR1 SGHTA and CDR2 FQGNSA. CDR3 length: 11 residues. CDR3 protein: CASSPGFEQFF.

V and J are TRBV12-3 or TRBV12-4 and TRBJ2-2; the TCRdb call, TRBD2, lacks DNA for checking. The CDR3 contains 18 residues. The CDR3 here is CASSLGALGLSNTGELFF.

The chain has TRBV12-3 or TRBV12-4 and TRBJ1-1. CDR3 length: 11 residues. CDR3: CASSTTGGAFF.

This chain links TRBV12-3 or TRBV12-4 with TRBJ2-2; the D call from TCRdb, TRBD2, cannot be confirmed without DNA. This CDR3 is built from 15 residues. The CDR3 sequence: CASSSRLAGAGELFF.

V and J are TRBV29-1 and TRBJ2-2; TCRdb's D gene call, TRBD1, goes unchecked for lack of DNA. Germline assignment: CDR1 SQVTM and CDR2 ANQGSEA. The CDR3 has 14 amino acids. CDR3: CSVVGQGKTGELFF.

V is TRBV4-1 and J is TRBJ1-1. The CDR3 runs to 16 residues. The germline V gene has CDR1 MGHRA and CDR2 YSYEKL. The CDR3 sequence is CASSQDHGNMNTEAFF.

V and J are TRBV7-2 and TRBJ1-4; TCRdb returns TRBD1, unconfirmable since there is no DNA. In germline, CDR1 is SGHTA, CDR2 FQGNSA. CDR3 length: 14 amino acids. CDR3 loop: CASSLGGTVSKLFF. Filled out from reference TRBV7-2 and TRBJ1-4, the complete variable domain reads GAGVSQSPSNKVTEKGKDVELRCDPISGHTALYWYRQSLGQGLEFLIYFQGNSAPDKSGLPSDRFSAERTGGSVSTLTIQRTQQEDSAVYLCASSLGGTVSKLFFGSGTQLSVL.

This CDR3 reads CAWTLSGGPYEQYF. The chain employs TRBV30 and TRBJ2-7; the D call from TCRdb, TRBD2, cannot be confirmed without DNA. This CDR3 has 14 amino acids. Looked up from germline, CDR1 is GTSNPN and CDR2 is SVGIG (reference sequence).

This CDR3 reads CASSPGGNDYGYTF. The chain has TRBV6-1 and TRBJ1-2; TCRdb indicates TRBD1, and absent DNA this call remains unverified. The CDR3 spans 14 residues. Germline V lookup: CDR1 MNHNS, CDR2 SASEGT.

The CDR3 sequence: CASSPPMGRVYGYTF. The gene calls are TRBV11-2 and TRBJ1-2. The CDR3 is made up of 15 amino acids. Germline CDR1 SGHAT, CDR2 FQNNGV.

V gene TRBV12-3 or TRBV12-4 combines with J gene TRBJ2-2; TCRdb's D call, TRBD1, is unchecked because there is no DNA. The CDR3 sequence is 15 residues long. The CDR3 loop is CASSSKTDPTGELFF.

The chain couples TRBV12-3 or TRBV12-4 to TRBJ2-1. CDR3 size: 11 residues. CDR3 residues: CASERQYEQFF.

The V gene is TRBV12-3 or TRBV12-4, the J gene TRBJ2-5; lacking DNA, the TRBD1 call made by TCRdb goes unchecked. This CDR3 comprises 14 residues. The CDR3 here is CASSLGGGGPTQYF.

The chain has TRBV7-2 and TRBJ1-2; TCRdb lists TRBD1, though no DNA is available to test this call. Germline V lookup: CDR1 SGHTA, CDR2 FQGNSA. The CDR3 sequence is 13 residues long. CDR3 amino acids: CASSVGQGYGYTF.

The gene calls are TRBV4-1 and TRBJ2-2; the D call from TCRdb, TRBD2, cannot be confirmed without DNA. The CDR3 has 14 amino acids. Germline V CDR1 and CDR2: MGHRA, YSYEKL. CDR3: CASSQGTFTGELFF.

The chain carries TRBV9 and TRBJ2-5; TCRdb outputs TRBD2, but without DNA this stays unchecked. The germline gives CDR1 SGDLS, CDR2 YYNGEE. This CDR3 is built from 16 residues. CDR3 protein: CASSPGLAGGWETQYF.

The chain carries TRBV29-1 and TRBJ2-7. This CDR3 spans 14 amino acids. CDR1 and CDR2 from the germline V gene are SQVTM and ANQGSEA. The CDR3 here is CSVDSGFSNYEQYF.